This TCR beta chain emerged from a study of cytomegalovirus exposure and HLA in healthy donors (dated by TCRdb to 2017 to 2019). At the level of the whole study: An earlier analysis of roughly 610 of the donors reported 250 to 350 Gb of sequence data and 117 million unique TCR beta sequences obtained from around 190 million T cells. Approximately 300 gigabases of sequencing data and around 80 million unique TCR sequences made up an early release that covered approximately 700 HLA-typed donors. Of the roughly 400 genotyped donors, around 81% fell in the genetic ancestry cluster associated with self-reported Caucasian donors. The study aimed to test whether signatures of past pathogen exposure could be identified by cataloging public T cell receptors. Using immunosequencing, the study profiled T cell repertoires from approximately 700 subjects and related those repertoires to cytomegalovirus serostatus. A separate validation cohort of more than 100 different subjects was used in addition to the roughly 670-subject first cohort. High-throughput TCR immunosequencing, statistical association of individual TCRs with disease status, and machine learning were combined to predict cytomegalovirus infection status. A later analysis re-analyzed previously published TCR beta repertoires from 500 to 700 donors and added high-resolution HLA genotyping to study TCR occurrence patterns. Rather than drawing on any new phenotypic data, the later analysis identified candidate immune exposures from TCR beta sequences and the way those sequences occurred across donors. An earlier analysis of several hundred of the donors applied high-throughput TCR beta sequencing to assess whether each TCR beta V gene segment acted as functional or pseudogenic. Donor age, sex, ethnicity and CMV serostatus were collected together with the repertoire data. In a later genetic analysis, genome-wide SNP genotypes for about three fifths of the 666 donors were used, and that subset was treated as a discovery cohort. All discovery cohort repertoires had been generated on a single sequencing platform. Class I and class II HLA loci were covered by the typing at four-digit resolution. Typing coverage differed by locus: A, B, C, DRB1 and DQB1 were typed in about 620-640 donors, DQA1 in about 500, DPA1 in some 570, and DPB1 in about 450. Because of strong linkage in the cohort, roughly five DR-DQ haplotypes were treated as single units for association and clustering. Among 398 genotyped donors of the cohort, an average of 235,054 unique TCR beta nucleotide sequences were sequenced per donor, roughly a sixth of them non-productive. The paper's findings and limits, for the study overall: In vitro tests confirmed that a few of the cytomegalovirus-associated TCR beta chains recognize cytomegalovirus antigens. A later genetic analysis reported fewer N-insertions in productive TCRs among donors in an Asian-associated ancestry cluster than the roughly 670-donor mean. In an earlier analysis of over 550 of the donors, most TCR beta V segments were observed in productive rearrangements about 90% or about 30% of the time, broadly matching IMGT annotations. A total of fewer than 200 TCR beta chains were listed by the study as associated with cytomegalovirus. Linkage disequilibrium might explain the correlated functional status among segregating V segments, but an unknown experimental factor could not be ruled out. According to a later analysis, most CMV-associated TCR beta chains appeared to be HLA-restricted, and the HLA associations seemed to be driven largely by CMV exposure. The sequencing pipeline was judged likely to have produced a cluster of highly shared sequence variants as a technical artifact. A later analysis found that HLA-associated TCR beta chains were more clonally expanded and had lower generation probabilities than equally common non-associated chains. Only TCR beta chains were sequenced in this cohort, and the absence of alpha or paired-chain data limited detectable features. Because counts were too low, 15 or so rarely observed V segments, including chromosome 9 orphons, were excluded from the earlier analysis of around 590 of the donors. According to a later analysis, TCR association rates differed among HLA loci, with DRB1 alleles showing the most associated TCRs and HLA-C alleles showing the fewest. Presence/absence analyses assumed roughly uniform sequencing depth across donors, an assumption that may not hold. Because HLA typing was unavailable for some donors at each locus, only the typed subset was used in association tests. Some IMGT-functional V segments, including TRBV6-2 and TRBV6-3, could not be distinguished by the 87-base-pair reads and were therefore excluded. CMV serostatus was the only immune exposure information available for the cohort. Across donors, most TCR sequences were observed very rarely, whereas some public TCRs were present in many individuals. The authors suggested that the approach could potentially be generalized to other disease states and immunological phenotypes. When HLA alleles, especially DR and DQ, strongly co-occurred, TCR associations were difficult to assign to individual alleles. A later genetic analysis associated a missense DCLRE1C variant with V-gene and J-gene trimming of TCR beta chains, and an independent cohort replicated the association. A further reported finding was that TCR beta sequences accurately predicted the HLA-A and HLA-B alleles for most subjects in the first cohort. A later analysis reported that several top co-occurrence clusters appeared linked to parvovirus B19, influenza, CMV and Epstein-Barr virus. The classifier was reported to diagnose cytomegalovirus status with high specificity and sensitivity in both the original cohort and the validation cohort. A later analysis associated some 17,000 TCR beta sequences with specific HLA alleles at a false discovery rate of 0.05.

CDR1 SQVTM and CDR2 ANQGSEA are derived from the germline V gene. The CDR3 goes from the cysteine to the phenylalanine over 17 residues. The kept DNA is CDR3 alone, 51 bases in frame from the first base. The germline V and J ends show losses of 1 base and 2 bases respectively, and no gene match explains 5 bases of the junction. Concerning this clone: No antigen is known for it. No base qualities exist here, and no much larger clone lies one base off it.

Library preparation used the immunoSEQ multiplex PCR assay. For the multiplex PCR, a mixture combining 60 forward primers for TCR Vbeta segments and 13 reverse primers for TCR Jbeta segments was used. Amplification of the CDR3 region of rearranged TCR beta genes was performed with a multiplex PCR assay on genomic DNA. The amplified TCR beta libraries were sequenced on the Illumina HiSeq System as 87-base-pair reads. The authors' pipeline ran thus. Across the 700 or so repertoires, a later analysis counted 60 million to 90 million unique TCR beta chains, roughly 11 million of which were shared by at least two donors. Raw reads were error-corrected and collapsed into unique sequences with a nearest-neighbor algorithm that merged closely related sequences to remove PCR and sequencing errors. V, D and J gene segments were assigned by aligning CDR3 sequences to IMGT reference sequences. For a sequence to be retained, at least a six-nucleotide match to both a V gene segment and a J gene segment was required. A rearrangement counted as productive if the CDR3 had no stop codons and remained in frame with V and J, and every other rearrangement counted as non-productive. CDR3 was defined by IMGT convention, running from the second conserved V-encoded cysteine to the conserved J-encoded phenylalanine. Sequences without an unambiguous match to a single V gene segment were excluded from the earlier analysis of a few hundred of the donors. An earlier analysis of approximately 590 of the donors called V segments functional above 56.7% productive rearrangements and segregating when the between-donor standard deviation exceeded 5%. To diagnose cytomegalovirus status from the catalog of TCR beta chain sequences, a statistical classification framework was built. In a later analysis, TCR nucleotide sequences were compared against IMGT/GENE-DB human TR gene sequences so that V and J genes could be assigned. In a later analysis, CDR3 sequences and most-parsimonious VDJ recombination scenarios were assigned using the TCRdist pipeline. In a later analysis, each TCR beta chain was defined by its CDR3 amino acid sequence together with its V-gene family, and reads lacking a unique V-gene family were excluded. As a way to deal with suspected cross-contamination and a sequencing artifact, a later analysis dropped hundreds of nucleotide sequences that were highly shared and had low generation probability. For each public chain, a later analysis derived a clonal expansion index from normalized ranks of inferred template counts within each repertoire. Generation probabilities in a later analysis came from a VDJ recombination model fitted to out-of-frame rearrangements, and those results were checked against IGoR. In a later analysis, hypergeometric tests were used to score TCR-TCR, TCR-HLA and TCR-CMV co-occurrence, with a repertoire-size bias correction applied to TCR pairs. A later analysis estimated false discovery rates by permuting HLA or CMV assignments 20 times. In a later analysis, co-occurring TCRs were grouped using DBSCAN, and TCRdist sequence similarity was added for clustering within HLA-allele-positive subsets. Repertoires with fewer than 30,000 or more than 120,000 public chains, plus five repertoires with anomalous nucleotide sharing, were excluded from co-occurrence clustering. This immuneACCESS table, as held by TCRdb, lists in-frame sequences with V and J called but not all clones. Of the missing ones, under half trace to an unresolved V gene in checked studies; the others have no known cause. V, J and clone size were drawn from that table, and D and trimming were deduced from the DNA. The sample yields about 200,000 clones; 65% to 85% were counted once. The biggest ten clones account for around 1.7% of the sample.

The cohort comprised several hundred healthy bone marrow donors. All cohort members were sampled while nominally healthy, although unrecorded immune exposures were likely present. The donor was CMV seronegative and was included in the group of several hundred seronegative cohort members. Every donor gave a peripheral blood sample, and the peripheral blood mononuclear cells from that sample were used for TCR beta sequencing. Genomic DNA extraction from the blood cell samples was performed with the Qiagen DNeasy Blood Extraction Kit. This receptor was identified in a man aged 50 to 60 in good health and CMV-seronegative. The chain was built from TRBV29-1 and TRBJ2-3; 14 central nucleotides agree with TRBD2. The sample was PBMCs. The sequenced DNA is TGCAGCGTTGAAGGACTAGCGGGAGGGCCGCTCACAGATACGCAGTATTTT. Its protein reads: CSVEGLAGGPLTDTQYF.